This section outlines one T cell receptor beta chain sequence together with its context. It lacks a known antigen. No much larger clone is present one base from it, and per-base qualities are unavailable. Including cysteine and phenylalanine, the CDR3 has 14 amino acids. Of all the DNA, just the CDR3 is kept, 42 bases in frame from base 1. From V the trimming removes 3 bases and from J it removes 3 bases, while the gene matches leave 2 bases of the junction unaccounted for. The germline V gene supplies CDR1 MDHEN and CDR2 SYDVKM. This sample was taken from a study of TIL therapy for anti-PD-1-resistant metastatic lung cancer (dated by TCRdb to the early 2020s). Regarding the complete study: Tumors were harvested before any PD-1/PD-L1 blockade; patients then received nivolumab, and those progressing received lymphodepletion, expanded TIL infusion and IL-2. Enrolled patients had a median age of about 50 years (range roughly 38-80) and a median tumor PD-L1 proportion score of approximately 6%. T cell receptor beta sequencing of tumor and peripheral blood was used to follow clonotypes across the tumor, the expanded TIL product and serial blood samples. Most of the cohort had lung adenocarcinoma, including a few EGFR-mutant tumors and two ALK-rearranged tumors, and half of the patients were either current or former smokers. A median non-synonymous tumor mutation burden of under 1.9 mutations per megabase was determined across the cohort by whole-exome sequencing. Points the paper makes about the study in general: The study protocol defined all tumor marker inferences as exploratory. Because the cohort was highly selected, with more treatment-naive, never-smoker and oncogene-addicted patients than is typical, generalizability is limited. Clonotypes from the infused TIL partially replaced the baseline peripheral repertoire and then declined over months, and persistence showed no apparent association with response.

Per the publication, the time point label means: pre-treatment sample, taken before nivolumab and TIL therapy. Between October 2017 and 2020, a dual-center phase I trial enrolled adults who had stage 4 NSCLC. The samples were obtained from a phase I trial that was single-arm and open-label and tested tumor-infiltrating lymphocyte therapy combined with nivolumab in advanced non-small cell lung cancer. Mononuclear cells from blood collected in EDTA tubes were isolated on a Ficoll gradient and snap-frozen as pellets, and DNA was then extracted using a Qiagen mini-prep kit. TCR beta CDR3 regions were amplified from genomic DNA by bias-controlled multiplex PCR with the immunoSEQ v3 hsTCRB kit. The TCR libraries were sequenced on an Illumina NextSeq 500 to around 2 million read pairs for survey level or 5-6 million read pairs for deep level. In the original analysis: The immunoSEQ Analyzer software assigned V, D and J genes, filtered out non-productive sequences, and reported clonality. Repertoires of infused TIL and blood were compared using productive Simpson clonality and the Morisita overlap index of productive TRB rearrangements. Absolute clonotype counts in blood were estimated as lymphocyte count times CD3+ fraction times the clone's productive frequency. TCRdb retrieved this table from immuneACCESS and kept in-frame rearrangements only. Not all clones are present; in checked studies, unresolved V genes account for under half, and no reason is known for the remainder. Clone size and the V and J calls come from that table; the DNA yielded D and trimming. Counted in this sample were tens of thousands of clones; 70% to 80% of them appeared once. The ten largest clones take up about 15% of the sample.

This receptor was identified in a man between 65 and 85 years old with non-small cell lung cancer. Here the sequenced sample was blood, taken at baseline. This sequence uses TRBV28 and TRBJ2-1; the junction holds 7 bases that match TRBD2. The bases are TGTGCCAGCAGTTTTGGCGGGAGCTACAATGAGCAGTTCTTC. It translates as CASSFGGSYNEQFF.